Each of the 27 T cell receptor beta chains below was sequenced from the same sample in a study of cytomegalovirus exposure and HLA in healthy donors. The study ran its PCR with 60 Vbeta and 13 Jbeta primers. Method: immunoSEQ multiplex PCR; TCRdb's copy keeps in-frame clones and lacks some. Of 98,000 or so clones listed, around 82% are singletons. Sequenced input: PBMCs. Receptors originate from a woman aged 40 to 55 in good health and CMV-seronegative.

The V and J genes are TRBV6-1 and TRBJ2-7; D unclear. Germline lookup yields CDR1 MNHNS and CDR2 SASEGT. V was cut by 4 bases and J by 4 bases, with 14 bases left in between. The CDR3 loop spans 14 amino acids. The CDR3 coding sequence is TGTGCCAGCAGTGTGGTCGCCCTACGGTACGAGCAGTACTTC. Translating gives CASSVVALRYEQYF.

V gene TRBV5-4 combines with J gene TRBJ2-3; D uncertain. The CDR3 spans 15 residues. Germline V lookup: CDR1 SGHNT, CDR2 YYREEE (reference sequence). V was cut by 1 base and J by 0 bases, with 9 bases left in between. The DNA of the CDR3 is TGTGCCAGCAGCTTGTCCTATACTAGCACAGATACGCAGTATTTT. It yields the protein CASSLSYTSTDTQYF.

The chain has TRBV7-6 and TRBJ2-1; 9 positions agree with TRBD2. The germline V gene encodes CDR1 SGHVS and CDR2 FNYEAQ. The trim removed 0 bases at V and 4 bases at J, leaving 7 bases unmatched. This CDR3 has 17 residues. The CDR3 coding sequence is TGTGCCAGCAGCTTAGCTGTCGCGGGAGGGCTGTACAATGAGCAGTTCTTC. Translation gives CASSLAVAGGLYNEQFF.

This sequence joins TRBV5-1 and TRBJ2-3; TRBD2 might be the D (5 bases). Trimming shortened V by 0 bases and J by 5 bases, and 13 bases separated the two germline ends. The CDR3 length is 15 residues. Germline CDR1 SGHRS, CDR2 YFSETQ. The CDR3 reads CASSLAPGSEDTQYF. DNA for the CDR3: TGCGCCAGCAGCTTGGCGCCGGGAAGTGAAGATACGCAGTATTTT.

The chain carries TRBV28 and TRBJ1-1; 7 bases match TRBD1. CDR1 is MDHEN and CDR2 is SYDVKM in the germline V gene. Trimming removed 6 bases from V and 1 base from J; junction bases left unmatched: 8. This CDR3 is built from 15 residues. In DNA form, the CDR3 reads TGTGCCAGCAGCCCAACCGGGACAGCGAACACTGAAGCTTTCTTT. It specifies CASSPTGTANTEAFF.

J is TRBJ2-7 and V is TRBV25-1; D is possibly TRBD1 (6 bases). V dropped 6 bases and J dropped 3 bases, with 9 bases sitting between them. Germline CDR1 MGHDK, CDR2 SYGVNS. The CDR3 length is 12 residues. The DNA for the CDR3 is TGTGCCAGCAGAGGACAGTTCTACGAGCAGTACTTC. Translated: CASRGQFYEQYF.

This chain links TRBV9 with TRBJ2-7, with D perhaps matching TRBD1 (6 bases). This CDR3 has 15 amino acids. The V gene's germline CDR1 is SGDLS and CDR2 YYNGEE. V lost 0 bases to trimming and J lost 2 bases, with 12 bases between them. DNA of the CDR3: TGTGCCAGCAGCGTAGCCCCAACAGGGACCTACGAGCAGTACTTC. Encoded protein: CASSVAPTGTYEQYF.

The chain couples TRBV14 to TRBJ2-1, with 8 bases that match TRBD1. Trimming cost V 0 bases and J 4 bases; bases outside gene matches: 8. The CDR3 has 17 amino acids. Germline CDR1 reads SGHDN; CDR2 reads FVKESK. The CDR3 is CASSQEGLRGPYNEQFF. For the CDR3, the DNA is TGTGCCAGCAGCCAAGAAGGACTCAGGGGGCCTTACAATGAGCAGTTCTTC.

The chain employs TRBV6-5 and TRBJ1-5; perhaps TRBD1 as D (5 bases). The germline V gene encodes CDR1 MNHEY and CDR2 SVGAGI. The CDR3 length is 14 residues. Trimming stripped 2 bases from V and 6 bases from J, with 11 bases between. CDR3 DNA sequence: TGTGCCAGCAGTTACAGGCAGGGACTTCAGCCCCAGCATTTT. Its translation is CASSYRQGLQPQHF.

This chain connects TRBV7-2 to TRBJ1-2; no clear D. The germline V and J ends were trimmed by 2 bases and 1 base, with 11 bases remaining between them. CDR1 and CDR2 (germline): SGHTA, FQGNSA. The CDR3 is 15 residues long. In DNA form, the CDR3 reads TGTGCCAGCAGCTTAAGGCGGGGAAGTAACTATGGCTACACCTTC. Translation: CASSLRRGSNYGYTF.

This clone occurred once. The CDR3 DNA reads TGTGCCAGTAGTCTCCTACTGAGAAGCTCCTACAATGAGCAGTTCTTC. Its translation is CASSLLLRSSYNEQFF. This chain uses TRBV19 with TRBJ2-1; D not certain. Trimming shortened V by 5 bases and J by 0 bases, and 14 bases separated the two germline ends. Germline V gene sequence: CDR1 LNHDA, CDR2 SQIVND (reference sequence). CDR3 length: 16 amino acids.

The V gene is TRBV7-6, the J gene TRBJ2-3, with TRBD2 matching 9 bases. CDR3 length equals 15 residues. Germline V lookup: CDR1 SGHVS, CDR2 FNYEAQ. V trimming: 1 base; J trimming: 1 base; junction bases outside the gene matches: 0. The CDR3 DNA reads TGTGCCAGCAGCTTAGTAGCGGGGGGCACAGATACGCAGTATTTT. This codes for CASSLVAGGTDTQYF.

The chain links TRBV7-2 to TRBJ2-3; 9 bases fit TRBD1. This CDR3 contains 13 residues. Germline CDR1 reads SGHTA; CDR2 reads FQGNSA. The trim removed 9 bases at V and 3 bases at J, leaving 4 bases unmatched. The CDR3 sequence is CARGQGGTDTQYF. The CDR3, as DNA: TGTGCCAGGGGACAGGGAGGTACAGATACGCAGTATTTT.

The gene calls are TRBV6-1 and TRBJ1-1, with 9 positions matching TRBD1. The CDR3 runs to 13 residues. With V trimmed by 6 bases and J by 4 bases, 3 bases remained unmatched. The V gene's germline CDR1 is MNHNS and CDR2 SASEGT. CDR3 residues: CASRDRGITEAFF. The CDR3 DNA is TGTGCCAGCAGGGACAGGGGAATCACTGAAGCTTTCTTT.

The genes are TRBV7-8 and TRBJ2-5; D assignment may be TRBD1 or TRBD2 (5 bases each). Judging by the DNA end, TRBJ2-7 fits better; the J call may be wrong. The CDR3 length is 15 residues. Germline assignment: CDR1 SGHVS and CDR2 FQNEAQ. CDR3 sequence: CASSPAVVGDYEQYF. The DNA for the CDR3 is TGTGCCAGCAGCCCCGCCGTGGTGGGGGACTACGAGCAGTACTTC.

V gene TRBV28 combines with J gene TRBJ1-5; 8 nucleotides align to TRBD1. Germline V lookup: CDR1 MDHEN, CDR2 SYDVKM. This CDR3 spans 14 amino acids. After removal of 3 bases from V and 6 bases from J, the junction contained 4 bases not matched to a gene. The CDR3 spells CASSFGQGSQPQHF. The DNA for the CDR3 is TGTGCCAGCAGTTTTGGACAGGGAAGTCAGCCCCAGCATTTT.

The chain combines TRBV19 with TRBJ2-3; D is uncertain. The CDR3 length is 13 residues. Germline V gene data show CDR1 as LNHDA and CDR2 as SQIVND (reference sequence). Trimming cost V 2 bases and J 5 bases, with 8 bases left between them. The CDR3 is CASSITPLDTQYF. The CDR3 DNA sequence: TGTGCCAGTAGTATAACACCCCTAGATACGCAGTATTTT.

V is TRBV10-2 and J is TRBJ2-7, with 9 nucleotides matching TRBD1. The junction had 7 bases not matched to a gene; V was cut back by 3 bases and J by 4 bases. There are 15 residues in the CDR3. Germline CDR1 and CDR2: WSHSY and SAAADI. For the CDR3, the DNA is TGCGCCAGCAGTGATGGGGTGACAGGGGGGTACGAGCAGTACTTC. This gives the protein CASSDGVTGGYEQYF.

The chain couples TRBV19 to TRBJ2-3; TRBD2 aligns across 7 bases. This CDR3 has 16 amino acids. The V segment lost 3 bases and the J segment 3 bases; nucleotides outside the gene matches: 9. In germline, CDR1 is LNHDA, CDR2 SQIVND (reference sequence). The CDR3 DNA follows: TGTGCCAGTAGTATTTATCCCCCGGGAGGAACAGATACGCAGTATTTT. Residues: CASSIYPPGGTDTQYF.

This clone was detected only once. V usage is TRBV4-3 and J usage is TRBJ1-2; 10 bases align to TRBD1. The length of the CDR3 is 16 residues. The V segment lost 1 base and the J segment 4 bases; nucleotides outside the gene matches: 6. Germline V CDR1 and CDR2: LGHNA, YSLEER. CDR3 sequence (DNA): TGCGCCAGCAGCCAAGGGGGGACAGGGGCCACCTATGGCTACACCTTC. It encodes CASSQGGTGATYGYTF.

The genes are TRBV6-5 and TRBJ1-2, with 10 bases matching TRBD1. After removal of 6 bases from V and 5 bases from J, the junction contained 6 bases not matched to a gene. This CDR3 is 14 amino acids long. CDR1 and CDR2 from the germline V gene are MNHEY and SVGAGI. CDR3 in amino acids: CASRTGTGVYGYTF. In DNA form, the CDR3 reads TGTGCCAGCAGAACCGGGACAGGGGTTTATGGCTACACCTTC.

This clone was seen more than once but under ten times. V gene TRBV7-9 combines with J gene TRBJ2-7; TRBD1 matches at 8 bases. CDR1 and CDR2 (germline): SEHNR, FQNEAQ (reference sequence). This CDR3 contains 16 residues. The junction had 10 bases not matched to a gene; V was cut back by 3 bases and J by 3 bases. This CDR3 reads CASSFRGRTGFYEQYF. CDR3 nucleotide sequence: TGTGCCAGCAGCTTCCGGGGTCGGACAGGGTTCTACGAGCAGTACTTC.

This chain links TRBV19 with TRBJ1-1; TRBD1 matches at 10 bases. J was trimmed by 8 bases and V by 7 bases; bases with no gene match: 10. Germline loops: CDR1 LNHDA, CDR2 SQIVND (reference sequence). CDR3 length: 14 amino acids. CDR3 protein: CASTRTGGIGEAFF. The CDR3 DNA follows: TGTGCCAGTACCAGGACAGGGGGGATAGGAGAAGCTTTCTTT.

V usage is TRBV23-1 and J usage is TRBJ2-5; a possible D gene is TRBD2 (6 bases). The J call may be wrong; the DNA end is better matched by TRBJ2-7. TRBV23-1 is assigned to the ORF class and has an uncertain function. The CDR3 contains 14 residues. The CDR3 nucleotides read TGCGCCAGCACCCAGTGGCGGGAATCCTACGAGCAGTACTTC. Its protein product is CASTQWRESYEQYF.

V and J are TRBV9 and TRBJ2-7; 13 nucleotides line up with TRBD2. CDR1 and CDR2 from the germline V gene are SGDLS and YYNGEE. This CDR3 comprises 16 residues. With V trimmed by 0 bases and J by 3 bases, 3 bases remained unmatched. In nucleotides, the CDR3 is TGTGCCAGCAGCGTAGCGGGACTAGCGGGATTCTACGAGCAGTACTTC. Protein product: CASSVAGLAGFYEQYF.

The chain combines TRBV7-6 with TRBJ2-1; 13 bases are a match to TRBD2. There are 15 residues in the CDR3. Germline V gene sequence: CDR1 SGHVS, CDR2 FNYEAQ. Trimming took 5 bases from V and 9 from J; bases not matched to a gene: 7. CDR3 amino acids: CASSPRTSGRGEQFF. The CDR3 coding sequence is TGTGCCAGCAGCCCACGGACTAGCGGGAGAGGTGAGCAGTTCTTC.

This chain joins TRBV5-1 and TRBJ1-4; unclear D gene. Germline loops: CDR1 SGHRS, CDR2 YFSETQ. The CDR3 is made up of 17 amino acids. Trimming took 4 bases from V and 0 from J, leaving 16 bases between them. The CDR3 spells CASSRWADRATNEKLFF. CDR3 nucleotide sequence: TGCGCCAGCAGCAGGTGGGCAGATAGAGCAACTAATGAAAAACTGTTTTTT.